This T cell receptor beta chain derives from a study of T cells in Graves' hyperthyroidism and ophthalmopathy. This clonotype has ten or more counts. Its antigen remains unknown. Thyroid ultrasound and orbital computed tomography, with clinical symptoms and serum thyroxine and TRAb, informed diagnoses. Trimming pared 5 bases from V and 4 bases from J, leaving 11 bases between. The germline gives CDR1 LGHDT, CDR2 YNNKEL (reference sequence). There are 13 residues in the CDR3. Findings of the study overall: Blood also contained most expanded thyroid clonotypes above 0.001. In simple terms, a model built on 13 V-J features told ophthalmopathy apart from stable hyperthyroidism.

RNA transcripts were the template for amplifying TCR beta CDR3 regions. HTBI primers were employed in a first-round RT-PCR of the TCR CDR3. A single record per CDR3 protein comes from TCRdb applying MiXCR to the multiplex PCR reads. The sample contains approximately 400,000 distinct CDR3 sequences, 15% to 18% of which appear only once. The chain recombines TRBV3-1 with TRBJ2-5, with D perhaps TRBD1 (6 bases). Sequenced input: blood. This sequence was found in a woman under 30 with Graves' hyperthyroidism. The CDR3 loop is CASSTQGRETQYF. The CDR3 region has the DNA TGTGCCAGCAGCACGCAGGGGCGAGAGACCCAGTACTTC.